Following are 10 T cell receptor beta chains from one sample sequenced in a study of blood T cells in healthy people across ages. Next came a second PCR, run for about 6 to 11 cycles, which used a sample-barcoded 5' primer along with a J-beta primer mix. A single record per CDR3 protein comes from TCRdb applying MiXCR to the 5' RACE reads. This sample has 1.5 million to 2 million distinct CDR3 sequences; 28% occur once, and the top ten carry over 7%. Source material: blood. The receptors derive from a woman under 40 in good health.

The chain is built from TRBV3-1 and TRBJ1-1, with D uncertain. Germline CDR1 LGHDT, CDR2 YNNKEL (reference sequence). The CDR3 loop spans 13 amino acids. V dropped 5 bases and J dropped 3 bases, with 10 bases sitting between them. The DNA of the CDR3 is TGTGCCAGCAGCTCCAACCGGGACACTGAAGCTTTCTTT. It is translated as CASSSNRDTEAFF.

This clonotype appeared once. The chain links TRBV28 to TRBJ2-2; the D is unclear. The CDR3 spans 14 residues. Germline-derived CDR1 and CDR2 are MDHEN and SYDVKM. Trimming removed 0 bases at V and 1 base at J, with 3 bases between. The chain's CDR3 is CASSLWQNTGELFF. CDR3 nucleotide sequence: TGTGCCAGCAGTTTATGGCAGAACACCGGGGAGCTGTTTTTT.

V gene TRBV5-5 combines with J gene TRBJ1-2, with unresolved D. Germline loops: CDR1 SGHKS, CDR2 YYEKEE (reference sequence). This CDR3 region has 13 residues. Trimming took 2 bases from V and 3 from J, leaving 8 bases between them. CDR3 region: CASSLVLHYGYTF. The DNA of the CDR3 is TGTGCCAGCAGCTTAGTGTTGCACTATGGCTACACCTTC. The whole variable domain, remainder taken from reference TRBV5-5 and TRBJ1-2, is DAGVTQSPTHLIKTRGQQVTLRCSPISGHKSVSWYQQVLGQGPQFIFQYYEKEERGRGNFPDRFSARQFPNYSSELNVNALLLGDSALYLCASSLVLHYGYTFGSGTRLTVV.

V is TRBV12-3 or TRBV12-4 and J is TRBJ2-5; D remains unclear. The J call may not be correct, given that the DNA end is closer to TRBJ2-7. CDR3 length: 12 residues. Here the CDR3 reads CASSFGPFEQYF. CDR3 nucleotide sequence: TGTGCCAGCAGTTTTGGCCCTTTCGAGCAGTACTTC.

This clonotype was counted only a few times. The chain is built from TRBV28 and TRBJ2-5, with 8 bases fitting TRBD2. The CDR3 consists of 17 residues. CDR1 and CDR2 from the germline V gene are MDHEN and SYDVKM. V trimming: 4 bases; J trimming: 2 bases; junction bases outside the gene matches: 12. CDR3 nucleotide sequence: TGTGCCAGCAGTTCCCCCCCCCTAGCGGGCGTACAAGAGACCCAGTACTTC. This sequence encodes CASSSPPLAGVQETQYF.

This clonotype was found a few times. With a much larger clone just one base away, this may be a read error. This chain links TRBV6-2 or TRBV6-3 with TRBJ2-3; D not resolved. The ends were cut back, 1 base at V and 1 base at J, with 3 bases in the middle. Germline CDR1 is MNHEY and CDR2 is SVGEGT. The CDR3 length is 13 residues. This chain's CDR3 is CASSYFGTDTQYF. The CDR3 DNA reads TGTGCCAGCAGTTACTTTGGCACAGATACGCAGTATTTT.

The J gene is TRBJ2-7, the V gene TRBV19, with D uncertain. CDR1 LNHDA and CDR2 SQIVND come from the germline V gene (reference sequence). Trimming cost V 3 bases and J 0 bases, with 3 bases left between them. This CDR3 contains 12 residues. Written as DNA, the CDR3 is TGTGCCAGTAGTATGCGCTCCTACGAGCAGTACTTC. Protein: CASSMRSYEQYF.

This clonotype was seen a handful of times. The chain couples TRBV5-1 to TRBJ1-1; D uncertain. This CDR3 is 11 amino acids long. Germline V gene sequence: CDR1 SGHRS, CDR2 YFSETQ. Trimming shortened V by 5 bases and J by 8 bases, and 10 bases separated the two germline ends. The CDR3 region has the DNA TGCGCCAGCAGGTACGACCAGGAAGCTTTCTTT. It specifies CASRYDQEAFF.

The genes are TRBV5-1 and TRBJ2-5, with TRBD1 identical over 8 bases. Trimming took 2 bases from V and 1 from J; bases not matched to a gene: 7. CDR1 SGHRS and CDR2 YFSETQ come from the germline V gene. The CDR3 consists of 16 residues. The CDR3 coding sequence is TGCGCCAGCAGCTTACAACAGGGGGGCGGCCAAGAGACCCAGTACTTC. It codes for CASSLQQGGGQETQYF.

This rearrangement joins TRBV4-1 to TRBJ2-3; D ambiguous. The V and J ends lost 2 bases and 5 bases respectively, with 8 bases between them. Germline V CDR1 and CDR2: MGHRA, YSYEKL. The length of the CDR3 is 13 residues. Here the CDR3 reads CASSQPGVDTQYF. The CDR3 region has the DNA TGCGCCAGCAGCCAACCGGGTGTAGATACGCAGTATTTT.